These 8 T cell receptor beta chains were sequenced from one sample in a study of cytomegalovirus exposure and HLA in healthy donors (dated 2017 in TCRdb). The receptor library was made with the immunoSEQ multiplex PCR assay. The multiplex PCR relied on a mix of 60 forward primers for TCR Vbeta segments and 13 reverse primers for TCR Jbeta segments. TCRdb took over this immuneACCESS table, retaining in-frame rearrangements with V and J assigned. Such tables are incomplete; in checked studies, under half of the missing clones stem from an unresolved V gene, and the remainder is unexplained. For this sample there are 120,000 or so clones; around 84% appear just once. The ten largest clonotypes hold 1.3% of the sample. Sequencing input: PBMCs. These receptors were taken from a woman in her twenties or thirties in good health and CMV-seronegative.

The chain joins TRBV4-3 to TRBJ1-1; perhaps TRBD1 as D (5 bases). The CDR3 extends over 17 amino acids. Between the trimmed V and J ends, which lost 1 base and 3 bases, there was a span of 18 bases. Germline values: CDR1 LGHNA, CDR2 YSLEER. The CDR3 sequence: CASSQVWGRAEDTEAFF. The CDR3 coding sequence is TGCGCCAGCAGCCAAGTATGGGGGAGGGCTGAAGACACTGAAGCTTTCTTT.

The CDR3 DNA reads as TGTGCCAGCAGCTTATTAAGCGGGGGGGTGGATACGCAGTATTTT. Protein sequence: CASSLLSGGVDTQYF. V gene TRBV7-2 combines with J gene TRBJ2-3, with 10 bases lining up with TRBD2. CDR1 and CDR2 (germline): SGHTA, FQGNSA. This CDR3 spans 15 amino acids. The V and J ends lost 2 bases and 6 bases, in that order; junction bases with no gene match: 5.

The rearrangement uses TRBV25-1 and TRBJ2-7; the match to TRBD2 covers 12 bases. The germline gives CDR1 MGHDK, CDR2 SYGVNS. Unmatched junction bases numbered 5, after V lost 6 bases and J lost 2 bases. The CDR3 runs to 15 residues. CDR3 amino acids: CASRGTSGYTYEQYF. The CDR3 bases are TGTGCCAGCAGAGGGACTAGCGGGTATACCTACGAGCAGTACTTC.

The CDR3: CASSPRASGGGGELFF. CDR3 bases: TGCGCCAGCAGCCCGCGCGCTAGCGGGGGCGGCGGGGAGCTGTTTTTT. The chain is built from TRBV5-1 and TRBJ2-2; 10 bases agree with TRBD2. V was clipped by 4 bases and J by 7 bases; unmatched bases: 10. Germline lookup yields CDR1 SGHRS and CDR2 YFSETQ. The length of the CDR3 is 16 residues.

DNA for the CDR3: TGCGCCAGCACTCCCGCGGGACAGTCGACCTACGAGCAGTACTTC. Protein sequence: CASTPAGQSTYEQYF. V is TRBV5-1 and J is TRBJ2-7, with D possibly matching TRBD1 (7 bases). CDR3 length: 15 residues. Trimming shortened V by 6 bases and J by 2 bases, and 18 bases separated the two germline ends. CDR1 is SGHRS, CDR2 YFSETQ, per germline.

The rearrangement links TRBV19 to TRBJ1-1, with D uncertain. CDR1 and CDR2 from the germline V gene are LNHDA and SQIVND (reference sequence). The V end was cut by 5 bases, the J end by 0 bases, with 7 bases between. The CDR3 loop spans 13 amino acids. CDR3 in amino acids: CASSGHMNTEAFF. The CDR3 DNA follows: TGTGCCAGTAGTGGGCACATGAACACTGAAGCTTTCTTT.

This clone was recorded only once. The rearrangement links TRBV18 to TRBJ2-3; possible D gene TRBD1, 5 bases. The ends were cut back, 3 bases at V and 0 bases at J, with 13 bases in the middle. Germline CDR1 and CDR2: KGHSH and LQKENI. The CDR3 has 16 amino acids. This CDR3 reads CASSPNRQSSTDTQYF. CDR3 nucleotides: TGTGCCAGCTCACCGAACCGACAGTCTAGCACAGATACGCAGTATTTT.

This clone was observed a handful of times. The chain recombines TRBV6-5 with TRBJ2-5, with TRBD2 matching 8 bases. The CDR3 has 15 amino acids. V was pared by 7 bases and J by 8 bases, with 15 bases of the junction left unmatched. Germline values: CDR1 MNHEY, CDR2 SVGAGI. CDR3 region: CASTQRRRGDATQYF. The CDR3 DNA follows: TGTGCCAGCACCCAGAGGCGGCGGGGGGACGCAACCCAGTACTTC.